This TCR beta chain was observed in a study of persistence of HIV-infected CD4 T cells. Study-wide context: Donors were ART-treated; their CMV- and Gag-responding CD4+ T cells were isolated.

As regards this clone: Its matching antigen is unknown.

Lysates of CMV-infected fibroblasts at about 10 ug/mL stimulated these cells. CD40L-negative CD69-negative CD45RO-high memory CD4+ T cells were sorted as populations depleted of antigen-responding cells. CD8-depleted PBMCs were stimulated less than 20 hours with anti-CD28/CD49d costimulation, CD40-blocking antibody and enfuvirtide. The libraries were made with immunoSEQ version 4 in survey mode. Genomic DNA was diluted to around 10 ng/uL, up to roughly 1 ug per sample. Assay: immunoSEQ multiplex PCR; the TCRdb copy retains only in-frame clones and omits some. In the table there are over 30,000 clones, 82% of which are singletons. Germline V CDR1 and CDR2: SNHLY, FYNNEI. This CDR3 region has 15 residues. V shed 3 bases and J 3 bases; nucleotides not matched to a gene: 3.

The TCR comes from an adult woman with HIV who was CMV-seropositive. The rearrangement joins TRBV2 to TRBJ2-7, with 12 bases matching TRBD1. The material sequenced was CD4+ T cells sorted from PBMCs after roughly 20-hour stimulation, taken from a patient who received antiretroviral therapy. This CDR3 reads CASSEGQGANYEQYF. The CDR3 coding sequence is TGTGCCAGCAGTGAGGGACAGGGGGCAAACTACGAGCAGTACTTC.